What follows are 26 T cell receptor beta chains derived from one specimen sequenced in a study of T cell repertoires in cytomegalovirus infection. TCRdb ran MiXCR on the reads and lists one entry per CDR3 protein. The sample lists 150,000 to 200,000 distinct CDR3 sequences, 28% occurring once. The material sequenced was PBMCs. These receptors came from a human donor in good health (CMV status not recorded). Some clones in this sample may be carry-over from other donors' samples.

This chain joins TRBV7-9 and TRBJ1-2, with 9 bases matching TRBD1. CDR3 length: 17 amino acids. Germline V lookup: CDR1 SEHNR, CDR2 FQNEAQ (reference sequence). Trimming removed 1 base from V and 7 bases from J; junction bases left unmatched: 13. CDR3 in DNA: TGTGCCAGCAGCTTAGGGACAGGGGATCCCCTATCCATTGGCTACACCTTC. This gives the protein CASSLGTGDPLSIGYTF.

The CDR3 nucleotides read TGTGCCAGCAGCCAGACTAGCGGGGGCACATGGACCCAGTACTTC. The encoded protein is CASSQTSGGTWTQYF. The chain joins TRBV7-9 to TRBJ2-5, with TRBD2 matching over 12 bases. Looked up from germline, CDR1 is SEHNR and CDR2 is FQNEAQ (reference sequence). The V gene end was trimmed by 5 bases and the J gene end by 7 bases; junction bases not matched to a gene: 8. The CDR3 has 15 residues.

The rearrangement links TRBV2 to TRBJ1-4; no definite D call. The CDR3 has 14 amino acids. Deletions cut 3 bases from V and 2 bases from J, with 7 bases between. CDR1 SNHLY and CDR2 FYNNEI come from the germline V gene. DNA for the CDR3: TGTGCCAGCAGTGATGGTGGGACTAATGAAAAACTGTTTTTT. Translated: CASSDGGTNEKLFF.

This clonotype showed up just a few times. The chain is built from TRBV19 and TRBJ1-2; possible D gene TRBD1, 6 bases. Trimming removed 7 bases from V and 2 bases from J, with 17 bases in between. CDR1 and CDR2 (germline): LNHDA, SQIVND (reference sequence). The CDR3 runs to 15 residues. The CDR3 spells CASTSGDIGNYGYTF. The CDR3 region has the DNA TGTGCCAGTACCTCAGGGGACATTGGGAACTATGGCTACACCTTC.

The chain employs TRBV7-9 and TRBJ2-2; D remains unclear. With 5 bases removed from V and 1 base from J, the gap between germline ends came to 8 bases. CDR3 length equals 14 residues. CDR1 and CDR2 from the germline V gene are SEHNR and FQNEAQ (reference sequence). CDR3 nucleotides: TGTGCCAGCAGCCAACGGGTGAACACCGGGGAGCTGTTTTTT. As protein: CASSQRVNTGELFF.

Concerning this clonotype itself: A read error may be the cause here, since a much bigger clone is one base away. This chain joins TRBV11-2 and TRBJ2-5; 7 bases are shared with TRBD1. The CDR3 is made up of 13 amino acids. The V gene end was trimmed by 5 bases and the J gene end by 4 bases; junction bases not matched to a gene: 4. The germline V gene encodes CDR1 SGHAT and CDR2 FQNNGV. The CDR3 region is CASSINRGETQYF. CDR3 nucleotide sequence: TGTGCCAGCAGCATAAACAGGGGAGAGACCCAGTACTTC. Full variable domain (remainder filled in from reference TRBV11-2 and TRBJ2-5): EAGVAQSPRYKIIEKRQSVAFWCNPISGHATLYWYQQILGQGPKLLIQFQNNGVVDDSQLPKDRFSAERLKGVDSTLKIQPAKLEDSAVYLCASSINRGETQYFGPGTRLLVL.

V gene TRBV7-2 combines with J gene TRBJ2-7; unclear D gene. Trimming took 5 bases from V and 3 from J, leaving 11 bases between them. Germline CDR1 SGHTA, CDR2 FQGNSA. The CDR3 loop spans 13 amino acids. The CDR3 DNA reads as TGTGCCAGCAGCCCCGACATCGACTACGAGCAGTACTTC. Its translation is CASSPDIDYEQYF.

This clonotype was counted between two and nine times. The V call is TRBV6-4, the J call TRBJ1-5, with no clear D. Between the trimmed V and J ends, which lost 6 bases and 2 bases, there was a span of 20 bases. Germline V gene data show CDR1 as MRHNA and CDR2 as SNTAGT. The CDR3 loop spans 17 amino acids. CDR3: CASSFRVRNVGNQPQHF. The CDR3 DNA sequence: TGTGCCAGCAGCTTCCGGGTGCGGAACGTGGGCAATCAGCCCCAGCATTTT.

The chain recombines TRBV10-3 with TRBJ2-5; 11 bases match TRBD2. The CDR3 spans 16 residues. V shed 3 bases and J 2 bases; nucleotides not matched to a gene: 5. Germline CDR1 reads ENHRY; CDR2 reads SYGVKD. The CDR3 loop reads CAISDETSGDQETQYF. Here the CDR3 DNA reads TGTGCCATCAGTGATGAGACTAGCGGGGATCAAGAGACCCAGTACTTC.

CDR3 sequence (DNA): TGTGCCAGCAGTTTAGACCTACGGGGAAACACCATATATTTT. Protein: CASSLDLRGNTIYF. The chain couples TRBV27 to TRBJ1-3, with no clear D. Germline V gene lookup returns CDR1 MNHEY and CDR2 SMNVEV (reference sequence). The CDR3 covers 14 residues. Trimming took 2 bases from V and 4 from J, leaving 9 bases between them.

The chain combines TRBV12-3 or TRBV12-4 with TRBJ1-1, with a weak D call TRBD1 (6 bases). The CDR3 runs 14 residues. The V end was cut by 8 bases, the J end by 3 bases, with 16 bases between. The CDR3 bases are TGTGCCAGCCGCCGTCAGGGGTGGGACACTGAAGCTTTCTTT. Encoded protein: CASRRQGWDTEAFF.

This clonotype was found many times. The CDR3 bases are TGTGCCAGCAGCTTAGAAGGAGCGACTAGCGGGGATCCAGATACGCAGTATTTT. It encodes CASSLEGATSGDPDTQYF. The rearrangement uses TRBV7-2 and TRBJ2-3; 11 bases align to TRBD2. J was trimmed by 4 bases and V by 1 base; bases with no gene match: 10. The CDR3 runs 18 residues. Germline CDR1 and CDR2: SGHTA and FQGNSA.

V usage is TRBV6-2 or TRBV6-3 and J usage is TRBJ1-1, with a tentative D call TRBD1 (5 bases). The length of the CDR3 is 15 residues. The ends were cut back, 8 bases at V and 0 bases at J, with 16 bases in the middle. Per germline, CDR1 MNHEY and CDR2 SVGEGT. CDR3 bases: TGTGCCAGCGGGGGACTAACAGGCATGAACACTGAAGCTTTCTTT. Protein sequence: CASGGLTGMNTEAFF.

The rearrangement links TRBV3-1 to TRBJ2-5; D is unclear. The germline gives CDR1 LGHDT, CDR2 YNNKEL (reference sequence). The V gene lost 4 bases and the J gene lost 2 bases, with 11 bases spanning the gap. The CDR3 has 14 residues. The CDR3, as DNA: TGTGCCAGCAGCCGGCGAACGATTCAAGAGACCCAGTACTTC. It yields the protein CASSRRTIQETQYF.

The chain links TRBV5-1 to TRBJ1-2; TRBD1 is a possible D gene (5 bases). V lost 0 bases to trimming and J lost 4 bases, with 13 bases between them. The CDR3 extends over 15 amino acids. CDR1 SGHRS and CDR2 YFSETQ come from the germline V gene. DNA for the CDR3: TGCGCCAGCAGCTTGGGTCAGGGAAGCTCCTATGGCTACACCTTC. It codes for CASSLGQGSSYGYTF.

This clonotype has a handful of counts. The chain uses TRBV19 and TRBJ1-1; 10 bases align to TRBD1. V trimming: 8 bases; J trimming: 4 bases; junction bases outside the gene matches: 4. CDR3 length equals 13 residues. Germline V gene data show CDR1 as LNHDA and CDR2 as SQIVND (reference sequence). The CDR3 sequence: CASGTGASTEAFF. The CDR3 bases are TGTGCCAGTGGGACAGGGGCTTCCACTGAAGCTTTCTTT.

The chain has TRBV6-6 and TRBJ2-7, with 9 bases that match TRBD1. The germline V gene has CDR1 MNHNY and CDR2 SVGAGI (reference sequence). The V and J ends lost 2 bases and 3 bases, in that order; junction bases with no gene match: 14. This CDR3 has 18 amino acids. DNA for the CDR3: TGTGCCAGCAGTTACCACAGGAACTCGGGACAGGGAAGCTACGAGCAGTACTTC. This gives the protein CASSYHRNSGQGSYEQYF.

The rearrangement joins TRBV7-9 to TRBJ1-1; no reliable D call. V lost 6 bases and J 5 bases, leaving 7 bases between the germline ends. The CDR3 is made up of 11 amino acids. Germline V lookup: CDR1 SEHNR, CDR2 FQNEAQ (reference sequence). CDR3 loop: CASSAETEAFF. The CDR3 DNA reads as TGTGCCAGCAGTGCGGAAACTGAAGCTTTCTTT.

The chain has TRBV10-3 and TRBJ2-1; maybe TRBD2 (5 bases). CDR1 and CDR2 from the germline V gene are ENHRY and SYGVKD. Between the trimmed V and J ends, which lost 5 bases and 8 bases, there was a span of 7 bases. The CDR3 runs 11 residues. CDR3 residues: CAISTEDEQFF. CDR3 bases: TGTGCCATCAGTACGGAGGATGAGCAGTTCTTC.

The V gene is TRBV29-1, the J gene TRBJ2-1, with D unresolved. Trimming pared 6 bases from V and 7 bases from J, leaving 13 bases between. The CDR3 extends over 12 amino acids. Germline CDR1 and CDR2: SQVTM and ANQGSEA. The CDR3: CSVRPGQNEQFF. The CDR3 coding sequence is TGCAGCGTCCGCCCTGGCCAGAATGAGCAGTTCTTC.

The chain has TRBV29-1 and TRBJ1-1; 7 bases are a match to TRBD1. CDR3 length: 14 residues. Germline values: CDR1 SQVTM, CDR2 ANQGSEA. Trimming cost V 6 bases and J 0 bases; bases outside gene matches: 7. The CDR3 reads CSVTPTGVNTEAFF. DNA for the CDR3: TGCAGCGTAACCCCAACAGGGGTGAACACTGAAGCTTTCTTT.

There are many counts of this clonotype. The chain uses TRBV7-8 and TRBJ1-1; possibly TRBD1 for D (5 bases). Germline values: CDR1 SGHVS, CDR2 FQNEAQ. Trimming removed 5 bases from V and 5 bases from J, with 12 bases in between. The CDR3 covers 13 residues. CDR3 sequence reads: CASSIREATEAFF. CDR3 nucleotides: TGTGCCAGCAGCATCAGGGAGGCAACTGAAGCTTTCTTT.

The CDR3 loop reads CASSLATSGGPWQETQYF. The DNA of the CDR3 is TGTGCCAGCAGCTTAGCGACTAGCGGGGGCCCGTGGCAAGAGACCCAGTACTTC. The chain has TRBV7-8 and TRBJ2-5; 12 positions match TRBD2. The ends lost 0 bases at V and 2 bases at J; junction bases unmatched: 7. Germline V CDR1 and CDR2: SGHVS, FQNEAQ. The CDR3 has 18 amino acids.

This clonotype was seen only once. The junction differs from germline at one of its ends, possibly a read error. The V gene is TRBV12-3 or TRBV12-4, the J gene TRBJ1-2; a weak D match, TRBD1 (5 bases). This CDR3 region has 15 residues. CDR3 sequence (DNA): TGTACCAGCAGCCCTGTGCAGGGTTCGGGCTATGGCTACACCTTC. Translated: CTSSPVQGSGYGYTF.

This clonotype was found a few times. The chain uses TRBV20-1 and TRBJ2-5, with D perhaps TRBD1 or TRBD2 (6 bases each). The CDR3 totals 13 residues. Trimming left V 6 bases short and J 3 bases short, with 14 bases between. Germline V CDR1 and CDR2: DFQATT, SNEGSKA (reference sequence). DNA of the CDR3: TGCAGTGCGTACGGGGGCGAGGAAGAGACCCAGTACTTC. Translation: CSAYGGEEETQYF.

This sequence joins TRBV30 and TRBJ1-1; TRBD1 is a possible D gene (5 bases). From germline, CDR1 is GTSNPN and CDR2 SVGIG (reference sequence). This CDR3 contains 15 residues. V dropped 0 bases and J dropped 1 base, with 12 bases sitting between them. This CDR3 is CAWSVPGRWNTEAFF. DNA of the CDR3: TGTGCCTGGAGTGTCCCGGGACGGTGGAACACTGAAGCTTTCTTT.